The 28 T cell receptor beta chains listed next were all sequenced from one sample in a study of blood T cell repertoires in COVID-19. Clones were sequenced by immunoSEQ multiplex PCR, and TCRdb holds only the in-frame ones, with some missing. The repertoire holds about 150,000 clones, with roughly 88% as singletons. Material for sequencing was peripheral blood. The receptor set was obtained from a woman in her forties or fifties with acute or convalescent COVID-19.

The rearrangement links TRBV15 to TRBJ1-1; D is possibly TRBD1 (6 bases). This CDR3 comprises 15 residues. Trimming cost V 5 bases and J 3 bases, with 16 bases left between them. Germline V lookup: CDR1 LNHNV, CDR2 YYDKDF (reference sequence). The chain's CDR3 is CATSGYRVGDTEAFF. CDR3 in DNA: TGTGCCACCAGCGGATACAGGGTGGGAGACACTGAAGCTTTCTTT.

A remark on this clone: Other DNA variants within this sample encode the same CDR3. CDR3 bases: TGTGCCAGCAGTTACTCGCCAGGGGGCGGTGAAAAACTGTTTTTT. This gives the protein CASSYSPGGGEKLFF. The J gene is TRBJ1-4, the V gene TRBV6-5; 8 bases line up with TRBD1. The germline V gene encodes CDR1 MNHEY and CDR2 SVGAGI. This CDR3 has 15 residues. V trimming: 0 bases; J trimming: 7 bases; junction bases outside the gene matches: 4.

This rearrangement joins TRBV7-2 to TRBJ2-7; D remains ambiguous. Trimming pared 5 bases from V and 0 bases from J, leaving 23 bases between. CDR1 and CDR2 (germline): SGHTA, FQGNSA. This CDR3 region has 18 residues. The CDR3 region is CASSHRQPRRVSSYEQYF. CDR3 coding DNA: TGTGCCAGCAGCCACAGACAACCCAGGCGCGTAAGCTCCTACGAGCAGTACTTC.

The CDR3 protein is CASSPSGRNYEQYF. The CDR3 DNA reads TGTGCCAGCAGCCCGAGCGGGAGGAACTACGAGCAGTACTTC. The rearrangement uses TRBV6-6 and TRBJ2-7, with 9 bases aligning to TRBD2. Unmatched junction bases numbered 6, after V lost 6 bases and J lost 3 bases. The CDR3 runs to 14 residues. Germline values: CDR1 MNHNY, CDR2 SVGAGI (reference sequence).

This clone occurred a few times. The CDR3 spells CASSWRAGLGEQFF. The CDR3 DNA is TGTGCCAGCAGTTGGAGAGCGGGGTTAGGTGAGCAGTTCTTC. The chain uses TRBV11-2 and TRBJ2-1; 7 bases match TRBD2. CDR3 size: 14 residues. CDR1 and CDR2 from the germline V gene are SGHAT and FQNNGV. V lost 6 bases, J lost 9 bases, and 11 bases stayed unmatched.

The V and J genes are TRBV29-1 and TRBJ2-3, with 11 bases matching TRBD2. The length of the CDR3 is 15 residues. V shed 6 bases, J shed 2 bases, and the junction held 7 bases outside the gene matches. Germline lookup yields CDR1 SQVTM and CDR2 ANQGSEA. Written as DNA, the CDR3 is TGCAGCGTGCTGGGGACTAGCGGAAACACAGATACGCAGTATTTT. It codes for CSVLGTSGNTDTQYF.

The chain has TRBV5-8 and TRBJ1-5; no clear D. Per the germline V gene, CDR1 is SGHTS and CDR2 is YDEGEE. V gave up 0 bases and J gave up 4 bases, with 11 bases separating them. The CDR3 loop spans 15 amino acids. The CDR3 coding sequence is TGTGCCAGCAGCTTGGTGGACGGGATTAATCAGCCCCAGCATTTT. Its translation: CASSLVDGINQPQHF.

The rearrangement uses TRBV11-2 and TRBJ2-5; the match to TRBD1 covers 9 bases. The germline V gene has CDR1 SGHAT and CDR2 FQNNGV. V was pared by 5 bases and J by 0 bases, with 7 bases of the junction left unmatched. The CDR3 totals 16 residues. The CDR3 DNA sequence: TGTGCCAGCAGCAACCGGGACAGGGAGTACCAAGAGACCCAGTACTTC. Translating it yields CASSNRDREYQETQYF.

V usage is TRBV5-1 and J usage is TRBJ2-5, with 13 bases identical to TRBD2. This CDR3 spans 16 amino acids. V lost 4 bases to trimming and J lost 1 base; unmatched junction nucleotides: 4. CDR1 and CDR2 from the germline V gene are SGHRS and YFSETQ. The CDR3 DNA follows: TGCGCCAGCAGCCTAGGACTAGCGGGAGCCCAAGAGACCCAGTACTTC. The encoded protein is CASSLGLAGAQETQYF.

The chain links TRBV6-2 or TRBV6-3 to TRBJ2-2, with D possibly TRBD2 on 6 matching bases. The CDR3 sequence is 15 residues long. The germline V gene encodes CDR1 MNHEY and CDR2 SVGEGT. Trimming removed 2 bases at V and 1 base at J, with 8 bases between. Written as DNA, the CDR3 is TGTGCCAGCAGTTACGACGGGGGGAACACCGGGGAGCTGTTTTTT. This sequence encodes CASSYDGGNTGELFF.

This sequence joins TRBV2 and TRBJ2-7; 10 nucleotides agree with TRBD2. V was pared by 4 bases and J by 1 base, with 4 bases of the junction left unmatched. Per the germline V gene, CDR1 is SNHLY and CDR2 is FYNNEI. The CDR3 extends over 15 amino acids. The CDR3 DNA follows: TGTGCCAGCAGTGTCAAGCGGGGGGGTTCCTACGAGCAGTACTTC. Protein: CASSVKRGGSYEQYF.

The gene calls are TRBV6-5 and TRBJ1-2, with D tentatively TRBD1 (5 bases). From germline, CDR1 is MNHEY and CDR2 SVGAGI. V was pared by 8 bases and J by 4 bases, with 11 bases between. The CDR3 spans 12 residues. CDR3 residues: CASGGDSYGYTF. DNA of the CDR3: TGTGCCAGCGGAGGGGATTCCTATGGCTACACCTTC.

The rearrangement uses TRBV4-3 and TRBJ2-1, with 7 bases that match TRBD2. V lost 3 bases, J lost 5 bases, and 7 bases stayed unmatched. Germline CDR1 and CDR2: LGHNA and YSLEER. The CDR3 totals 15 residues. The CDR3 DNA is TGCGCCAGCAGCCATTCGGGACTACCTGACAATGAGCAGTTCTTC. This translates into CASSHSGLPDNEQFF.

This clone appeared a single time. This chain joins TRBV5-6 and TRBJ2-7; a weak D match, TRBD1 (6 bases). Germline V gives CDR1 SGHDT, CDR2 YYEEEE. The length of the CDR3 is 15 residues. V lost 3 bases, J lost 4 bases, and 17 bases lay in between. CDR3 nucleotide sequence: TGTGCCAGCAGCTCCACAGGGTTTCTTACTTACGAGCAGTACTTC. Its translation is CASSSTGFLTYEQYF.

This chain links TRBV12-3 or TRBV12-4 with TRBJ2-1, with a weak D call TRBD2 (5 bases). V lost 7 bases to trimming and J lost 9 bases, with 13 bases between them. This CDR3 comprises 12 residues. The CDR3 region has the DNA TGTGCCAGCACTTACGTTCGGGGTGAGCAGTTCTTC. It yields the protein CASTYVRGEQFF.

The V and J genes are TRBV6-5 and TRBJ2-7; 7 nucleotides align to TRBD1. Trimming took 6 bases from V and 6 from J; bases not matched to a gene: 2. From germline, CDR1 is MNHEY and CDR2 SVGAGI. The CDR3 is made up of 11 amino acids. Written as DNA, the CDR3 is TGTGCCAGCAGGCGACAGGGCGAGCAGTACTTC. Protein sequence: CASRRQGEQYF.

V is TRBV6-2 or TRBV6-3 and J is TRBJ1-2; no clear D. Germline V lookup: CDR1 MNHEY, CDR2 SVGEGT. The CDR3 runs to 16 residues. V shed 5 bases and J shed 13 bases, with 29 bases lying between them. DNA of the CDR3: TGTGCCAGCAGTACAGAGAGATCCGGCGCGCTACGCGGGATCACCTTC. Translating it yields CASSTERSGALRGITF.

The chain links TRBV10-2 to TRBJ2-5; D call uncertain. With 7 bases removed from V and 5 bases from J, the gap between germline ends came to 8 bases. The CDR3 runs to 11 residues. The V gene's germline CDR1 is WSHSY and CDR2 SAAADI. This CDR3 is CASTNEETQYF. CDR3 DNA: TGCGCCAGCACAAATGAGGAGACCCAGTACTTC.

The chain employs TRBV6-5 and TRBJ2-1; the D gene is possibly TRBD1 (6 bases). V was shortened by 6 bases and J by 1 base, with 13 bases between the two germline ends. The CDR3 totals 15 residues. Germline V lookup: CDR1 MNHEY, CDR2 SVGAGI. The CDR3 reads CASSYTGTSYNEQFF. CDR3 DNA sequence: TGTGCCAGCAGCTATACCGGGACATCCTACAATGAGCAGTTCTTC.

The chain recombines TRBV7-2 with TRBJ1-1, with D uncertain. This CDR3 comprises 12 residues. The V end was cut by 3 bases, the J end by 10 bases, with 12 bases between. Germline V gives CDR1 SGHTA, CDR2 FQGNSA. CDR3 coding DNA: TGTGCCAGCAGCTTTCGTGGCGGCGGAGCTTTCTTT. This encodes CASSFRGGGAFF.

The chain links TRBV9 to TRBJ2-2; TRBD1 aligns across 7 bases. The CDR3 contains 14 residues. From germline, CDR1 is SGDLS and CDR2 YYNGEE. Trimming at V came to 4 bases and at J to 5 bases, leaving 5 bases not matched to a gene. The CDR3 protein is CASSITGVTGELFF. The DNA of the CDR3 is TGTGCCAGCAGCATAACAGGGGTGACCGGGGAGCTGTTTTTT. The variable domain in full, completed from reference TRBV9 and TRBJ2-2, reads DSGVTQTPKHLITATGQRVTLRCSPRSGDLSVYWYQQSLDQGLQFLIQYYNGEERAKGNILERFSAQQFPDLHSELNLSSLELGDSALYFCASSITGVTGELFFGEGSRLTVL.

This clone was seen only a few times. CDR3 nucleotides: TGTGCCAGCAGCCAAGGGCTAGCGGGAGTAGGGGGCACAGATACGCAGTATTTT. Translated, it gives CASSQGLAGVGGTDTQYF. The rearrangement joins TRBV4-2 to TRBJ2-3; TRBD2 aligns across 10 bases. Germline V lookup: CDR1 LGHNA, CDR2 YNFKEQ. The CDR3 contains 18 residues. The V segment lost 1 base and the J segment 1 base; nucleotides outside the gene matches: 8.

The V and J genes are TRBV5-5 and TRBJ1-4; D remains unclear. V shed 3 bases and J shed 6 bases, with 12 bases lying between them. Germline V CDR1 and CDR2: SGHKS, YYEKEE (reference sequence). This CDR3 has 14 residues. CDR3 in amino acids: CASSSAGGDEKLFF. For the CDR3, the DNA is TGTGCCAGCAGCTCAGCAGGTGGTGATGAAAAACTGTTTTTT.

V and J are TRBV30 and TRBJ2-1, with 7 nucleotides matching TRBD2. V lost 7 bases, J lost 10 bases, and 13 bases stayed unmatched. The CDR3 runs to 13 residues. Germline assignment: CDR1 GTSNPN and CDR2 SVGIG (reference sequence). The CDR3 here is CAFTSENTREQFF. CDR3 nucleotides: TGTGCCTTCACTAGCGAAAATACGAGGGAGCAGTTCTTC.

The chain uses TRBV2 and TRBJ2-1; 13 bases fit TRBD2. The CDR3 length is 15 residues. Trimming at V came to 6 bases and at J to 6 bases, leaving 5 bases not matched to a gene. In germline, CDR1 is SNHLY, CDR2 FYNNEI. The CDR3 nucleotides read TGTGCCAGCAGACAAAGGACTAGCGGGGGCAATGAGCAGTTCTTC. Amino acids: CASRQRTSGGNEQFF.

There are a few counts of this clone. This rearrangement joins TRBV10-3 to TRBJ1-3; D gene unclear. Germline V lookup: CDR1 ENHRY, CDR2 SYGVKD. The V end was cut by 3 bases, the J end by 4 bases, with 7 bases between. The CDR3 contains 13 residues. As DNA, the CDR3 is TGTGCCATCAGTGACAGGTTAGGAAACACCATATATTTT. Encoded protein: CAISDRLGNTIYF.

The chain has TRBV7-9 and TRBJ2-7, with TRBD1 identical over 7 bases. V trimming: 5 bases; J trimming: 0 bases; junction bases outside the gene matches: 7. From germline, CDR1 is SEHNR and CDR2 FQNEAQ (reference sequence). This CDR3 is built from 15 residues. CDR3 sequence: CASSAEDRSSYEQYF. The DNA of the CDR3 is TGTGCCAGCAGCGCGGAGGACAGGAGCTCCTACGAGCAGTACTTC.

This clone has only one observation. For the CDR3, the DNA is TGCGCCGGAACTCCTAGCGGGGGATTCTCCTACAATGAGCAGTTCTTC. Protein: CAGTPSGGFSYNEQFF. The V and J genes are TRBV10-2 and TRBJ2-1, with 10 bases aligning to TRBD2. With V trimmed by 11 bases and J by 0 bases, 10 bases remained unmatched. The CDR3 length is 16 residues. Germline lookup yields CDR1 WSHSY and CDR2 SAAADI.